A selection of T cell receptor beta chains follows, all from one sample in a study of PD-L1 blockade in urothelial cancer. TCRdb keeps only in-frame clones here, not all; method: immunoSEQ multiplex PCR. The repertoire holds some 50,000 clones, with approximately 88% as singletons. The source material was PBMCs, sampled around atezolizumab (anti-PD-L1) treatment. These receptors all come from a man aged 80 or over with urothelial cancer. Each CDR3 is given with its conserved first and last residue. Each record gives: clone size, D gene, V gene, J gene, CDR3 protein, CDR3 DNA. D genes are given only for firm matches. Only part of the rows carry a size: once, few, many, or a class if the clone is expanded.

>.|.|TRBV18|TRBJ2-2
CASSPPNRNTGELFF
TGTGCCAGCTCACCACCGAACAGAAACACCGGGGAGCTGTTTTTT
>.|TRBD2|TRBV6-5|TRBJ2-3
CASRIAGWTDTQYF
TGTGCCAGCAGAATAGCGGGGTGGACAGATACGCAGTATTTT
>.|.|TRBV5-1|TRBJ2-2
CASSLTQGLPTGELFF
TGCGCCAGCAGCTTAACACAGGGATTACCAACGGGGGAGCTGTTTTTT
>once|.|TRBV6-5|TRBJ2-5
CASSREGKETQYF
TGTGCCAGCAGCCGCGAGGGAAAAGAGACCCAGTACTTC
>.|TRBD1|TRBV7-8|TRBJ1-2
CASSPRQGAGYGYTF
TGTGCCAGCAGCCCCCGACAGGGGGCAGGGTATGGCTACACCTTC
>.|TRBD1|TRBV27|TRBJ1-4
CASSSRGLSEKLFF
TGTGCCAGCAGTTCCAGGGGGTTGTCTGAAAAACTGTTTTTT
>.|.|TRBV5-6|TRBJ2-2
CASSLGRTNTGELFF
TGTGCCAGCAGCTTGGGGCGGACGAACACCGGGGAGCTGTTTTTT
>.|TRBD1|TRBV9|TRBJ2-2
CASSVTGGPNTGELFF
TGTGCCAGCAGCGTAACAGGGGGGCCGAACACCGGGGAGCTGTTTTTT
>once|TRBD1|TRBV19|TRBJ2-7
CASTRTGASYEQYF
TGTGCCAGTACCAGGACAGGGGCCTCCTACGAGCAGTACTTC
>.|TRBD2|TRBV30|TRBJ2-3
CAWRDSGLSTDTQYF
TGTGCCTGGAGAGATAGCGGGCTTAGCACAGATACGCAGTATTTT
>.|TRBD2|TRBV9|TRBJ2-1
CASSVGVSLAGSSYNEQFF
TGTGCCAGCAGCGTAGGGGTATCCCTAGCGGGAAGTTCCTACAATGAGCAGTTCTTC
>.|.|TRBV5-1|TRBJ2-5
CASSGASVQETQYF
TGCGCCAGCAGCGGGGCTAGCGTCCAAGAGACCCAGTACTTC
>.|.|TRBV9|TRBJ2-2
CASSPRGNTGELFF
TGTGCCAGCAGCCCCCGGGGAAACACCGGGGAGCTGTTTTTT
>.|.|TRBV6-1|TRBJ2-7
CASSVREPYEQYF
TGTGCCAGCAGTGTGAGGGAGCCCTACGAGCAGTACTTC
>.|.|TRBV11-2|TRBJ2-7
CASSLSGYEQYF
TGTGCCAGCAGCTTATCCGGGTACGAGCAGTACTTC
>.|.|TRBV5-1|TRBJ2-5
CASSLGQVQETQYF
TGCGCCAGCAGCTTGGGACAGGTTCAAGAGACCCAGTACTTC
>.|.|TRBV6-1|TRBJ2-1
CASIGTVKQFF
TGTGCCAGCATTGGGACTGTGAAGCAGTTCTTC
>.|.|TRBV18|TRBJ2-7
CASSPRNSGDIGFLEQYF
TGTGCCAGCTCACCGCGGAATTCAGGGGACATCGGATTTCTCGAGCAGTACTTC
>once|TRBD1|TRBV4-1|TRBJ2-7
CASSQDRDRSYEQYF
TGCGCCAGCAGCCAGGACCGGGACAGATCCTACGAGCAGTACTTC
>.|TRBD2|TRBV5-4|TRBJ2-5
CASSRGTYASGRETQYF
TGTGCCAGCAGCCGGGGGACTTACGCGAGCGGGAGGGAGACCCAGTACTTC
>.|TRBD1|TRBV5-4|TRBJ1-2
CASSPNRQGTYGYTF
TGTGCCAGCAGCCCAAACCGACAGGGAACTTATGGCTACACCTTC
>.|TRBD1|TRBV2|TRBJ2-7
CASKYFGTGSSRDEQYF
TGTGCCAGCAAGTATTTCGGGACAGGGAGCTCGCGCGACGAGCAGTACTTC
>.|TRBD2|TRBV5-1|TRBJ2-7
CATKSGTSGDEQYF
TGCGCCACTAAATCCGGGACTAGCGGAGACGAGCAGTACTTC
>.|.|TRBV30|TRBJ1-1
CAWVRGRNTEAFF
TGTGCCTGGGTAAGGGGCCGGAACACTGAAGCTTTCTTT
>.|.|TRBV5-4|TRBJ1-1
CASSSGGWMNTEAFF
TGTGCCAGCAGCTCTGGAGGGTGGATGAACACTGAAGCTTTCTTT
>few|TRBD1|TRBV6-6|TRBJ1-3
CASSSTGGNTIYF
TGTGCCAGCAGTTCGACAGGGGGAAACACCATATATTTT
>.|.|TRBV6-1|TRBJ1-2
CASSLNQDYGYTF
TGTGCCAGCAGCTTAAACCAGGACTATGGCTACACCTTC
>.|TRBD2|TRBV5-1|TRBJ2-3
CASSGVAGVTDTQYF
TGCGCCAGCAGCGGGGTAGCGGGAGTCACAGATACGCAGTATTTT
>.|TRBD1|TRBV19|TRBJ1-1
CASSDRAGNTEAFF
TGTGCCAGTAGTGACAGGGCCGGGAACACTGAAGCTTTCTTT
>.|TRBD2|TRBV5-8|TRBJ2-7
CASSVGTSGRTGYEQYF
TGTGCCAGCAGCGTCGGGACTAGCGGGAGGACAGGTTACGAGCAGTACTTC
>.|TRBD2|TRBV19|TRBJ2-2
CASRLAGDSTGELFF
TGTGCCAGCAGACTAGCGGGAGATAGCACCGGGGAGCTGTTTTTT
>once|TRBD1|TRBV7-6|TRBJ1-1
CASSVRGGNTEAFF
TGTGCCAGCAGCGTAAGAGGGGGCAACACTGAAGCTTTCTTT
>.|TRBD1|TRBV7-7|TRBJ2-1
CASSRHRDRGLNEQFF
TGTGCCAGCAGCCGTCACCGGGACAGGGGGCTAAATGAGCAGTTCTTC
>.|.|TRBV5-4|TRBJ2-7
CASSLVEGRHEQYF
TGTGCCAGCAGCTTGGTGGAGGGTCGGCACGAGCAGTACTTC
>.|TRBD2|TRBV2|TRBJ2-2
CAAGALAGGAGELFF
TGTGCCGCCGGGGCACTAGCGGGAGGAGCCGGGGAGCTGTTTTTT
>.|TRBD2|TRBV5-4|TRBJ2-7
CASSLAIAGAHEQYF
TGTGCCAGCAGCTTGGCGATAGCGGGAGCCCACGAGCAGTACTTC
>.|.|TRBV5-1|TRBJ2-7
CASSLPARGSEQYF
TGCGCCAGCAGCCTACCGGCCAGGGGTAGCGAGCAGTACTTC